This T cell receptor beta chain was sequenced for a study of blood T cell repertoires in COVID-19. In the study overall: Spain, Italy and the United States supplied samples that represented acute and convalescent COVID-19. Sample material is recorded as cDNA or gDNA derived from T cells, B-cell-depleted T cells, or PBMCs.

This CDR3 spans 16 amino acids. Unmatched junction bases numbered 7, after V lost 3 bases and J lost 10 bases. Germline V gives CDR1 LGHDT, CDR2 YNNKEL (reference sequence). As handled by the study authors: It was from reference gene primer amplification that nucleated cell counts were estimated. Method: immunoSEQ multiplex PCR; TCRdb's copy keeps in-frame clones and lacks some. V, J and clone size are taken as reported in that table, and D and trimming were inferred from the DNA itself. The sample includes about 86,000 clones, roughly 84% of them seen just once. The chain links TRBV3-1 (or the pseudogene TRBV3-2) to TRBJ1-6, with 12 nucleotides matching TRBD1. The specimen was peripheral blood. The clonotype comes from a woman older than 75 with active or convalescent COVID-19. CDR3 residues: CASSHAGTGGASPLHF. In DNA form, the CDR3 reads TGTGCCAGCAGCCACGCCGGGACAGGGGGCGCATCACCCCTCCACTTT.